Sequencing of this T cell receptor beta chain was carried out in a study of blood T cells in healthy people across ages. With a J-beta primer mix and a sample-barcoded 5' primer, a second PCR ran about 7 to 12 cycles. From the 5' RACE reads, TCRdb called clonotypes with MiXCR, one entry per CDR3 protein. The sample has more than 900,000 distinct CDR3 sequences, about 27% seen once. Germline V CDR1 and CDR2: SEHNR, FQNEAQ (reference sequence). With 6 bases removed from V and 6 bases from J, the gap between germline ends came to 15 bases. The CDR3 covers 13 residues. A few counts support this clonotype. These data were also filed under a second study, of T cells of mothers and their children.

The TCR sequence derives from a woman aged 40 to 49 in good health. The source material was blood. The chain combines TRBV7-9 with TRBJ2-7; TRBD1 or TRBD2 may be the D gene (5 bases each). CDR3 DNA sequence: TGTGCCAGCAGACATTGGGACGGTCCCGAGCAGTACTTC. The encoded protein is CASRHWDGPEQYF. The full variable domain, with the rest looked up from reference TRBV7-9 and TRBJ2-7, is DTGVSQNPRHKITKRGQNVTFRCDPISEHNRLYWYRQTLGQGPEFLTYFQNEAQLEKSRLLSDRFSAERPKGSFSTLEIQRTEQGDSAMYLCASRHWDGPEQYFGPGTRLTVT.